Shown below are 19 T cell receptor beta chains from a single sample sequenced in a study of early T cells in non-severe SARS-CoV-2 infection. Using its own MiXCR run on the 5' RACE reads, TCRdb lists one record per CDR3 protein. The sample yields 85,000 to 100,000 distinct CDR3 sequences, more than 9.5% seen once. The material sequenced was whole blood, taken at baseline. The receptors stem from an adult who was a healthcare worker with PCR-confirmed SARS-CoV-2 infection or an uninfected control (not recorded which).

This clonotype was counted a few times. The chain links TRBV11-2 to TRBJ2-6; D call uncertain. CDR1 and CDR2 (germline): SGHAT, FQNNGV. V was shortened by 3 bases and J by 2 bases, with 8 bases between the two germline ends. The CDR3 is 15 amino acids. The CDR3 DNA reads as TGTGCCAGCAGCTTCCCCACGGCTGGGGCCAACGTCCTGACTTTC. It translates to CASSFPTAGANVLTF.

This sequence joins TRBV14 and TRBJ1-2; D not certain. Trimming stripped 2 bases from V and 7 bases from J, with 5 bases between. CDR1 and CDR2 from the germline V gene are SGHDN and FVKESK. The CDR3 runs to 11 residues. CDR3 loop: CASSQLSGYTF. The CDR3 nucleotides read TGTGCCAGCAGCCAATTGAGTGGCTACACCTTC.

This clonotype occurred many times. The chain uses TRBV29-1 and TRBJ2-3; tentative D call: TRBD2 (5 bases). Germline V CDR1 and CDR2: SQVTM, ANQGSEA. This CDR3 region has 14 residues. V was shortened by 6 bases and J by 2 bases, with 15 bases between the two germline ends. CDR3 region: CSVGEGSTTDTQYF. CDR3 bases: TGCAGCGTAGGTGAGGGCTCAACCACAGATACGCAGTATTTT.

The chain joins TRBV29-1 to TRBJ2-2; D is perhaps TRBD2 (5 bases). Germline V gives CDR1 SQVTM, CDR2 ANQGSEA. The CDR3 extends over 13 amino acids. V was cut by 6 bases and J by 0 bases, with 8 bases left in between. The CDR3 spells CSVDYANTGELFF. The CDR3 coding sequence is TGCAGCGTCGACTACGCGAACACCGGGGAGCTGTTTTTT.

The V gene is TRBV7-8, the J gene TRBJ2-7, with 9 bases fitting TRBD1. There are 16 residues in the CDR3. Trimming took 6 bases from V and 5 from J; bases not matched to a gene: 14. The germline CDR1 and CDR2 sequences are SGHVS and FQNEAQ. The CDR3 DNA is TGTGCCAGCAGTCACGGCTTGGGGACAGGGCAGGACGAGCAGTACTTC. Translation gives CASSHGLGTGQDEQYF.

This clonotype was recorded a few times. The V gene is TRBV2, the J gene TRBJ2-6; D not resolved. The CDR3 has 12 amino acids. The V and J ends lost 11 bases and 3 bases respectively, with 8 bases between them. Looked up from germline, CDR1 is SNHLY and CDR2 is FYNNEI. The CDR3 DNA is TGTGCCTGTAGAGATGGGGCCAACGTCCTGACTTTC. This sequence encodes CACRDGANVLTF.

The chain joins TRBV6-2 or TRBV6-3 to TRBJ2-5, with TRBD1 matching over 7 bases. The CDR3 is 15 residues long. V trimming: 6 bases; J trimming: 0 bases; junction bases outside the gene matches: 7. CDR1 is MNHEY and CDR2 is SVGEGT in the germline V gene. CDR3 DNA: TGTGCCAGCAGCCCCGGACAGGCGGACCAAGAGACCCAGTACTTC. Amino acid sequence: CASSPGQADQETQYF.

V usage is TRBV7-2 and J usage is TRBJ1-2; D gene uncertain. The CDR3 spans 15 residues. Between the trimmed V and J ends, which lost 2 bases and 0 bases, there was a span of 10 bases. Germline CDR1 is SGHTA and CDR2 is FQGNSA. CDR3 sequence: CASSLRARPNYGYTF. CDR3 DNA: TGTGCCAGCAGCTTACGCGCCAGACCTAACTATGGCTACACCTTC.

The chain is built from TRBV7-3 and TRBJ2-1; the match to TRBD2 covers 9 bases. Per germline, CDR1 SGHTA and CDR2 FQGTGA. The CDR3 contains 16 residues. V was pared by 5 bases and J by 8 bases, with 13 bases of the junction left unmatched. The CDR3 region is CASSGEGLAPRHEQFF. The CDR3 DNA reads TGTGCCAGCAGCGGAGAGGGACTAGCTCCCCGCCATGAGCAGTTCTTC.

This clonotype was seen at least ten times. CDR3: CASSPNNSPLHF. The DNA for the CDR3 is TGTGCCAGCAGCCCTAATAATTCACCCCTCCACTTT. This chain uses TRBV7-2 with TRBJ1-6, with unresolved D. The CDR3 spans 12 residues. The germline CDR1 and CDR2 sequences are SGHTA and FQGNSA. Deletions cut 5 bases from V and 5 bases from J, with 4 bases between.

This clonotype appeared many times. This chain joins TRBV7-2 and TRBJ1-3; D unresolved. The CDR3 consists of 14 residues. Germline V gene data show CDR1 as SGHTA and CDR2 as FQGNSA. Trimming pared 2 bases from V and 4 bases from J, leaving 9 bases between. The CDR3 DNA is TGTGCCAGCAGCTTATATGGATCCGGAAACACCATATATTTT. This gives the protein CASSLYGSGNTIYF.

This clonotype was counted a few times. The gene calls are TRBV12-3 or TRBV12-4 and TRBJ2-3, with 7 bases lining up with TRBD2. The CDR3 is made up of 15 amino acids. V trimming: 4 bases; J trimming: 9 bases; junction bases outside the gene matches: 13. The CDR3 loop is CASSYDFEGGSTQYF. The CDR3 region has the DNA TGTGCCAGCAGTTATGATTTCGAGGGCGGGAGCACGCAGTATTTT.

This clonotype was counted ten times or more. CDR3 residues: CSVTGTLGAFF. For the CDR3, the DNA is TGCAGCGTGACAGGGACGCTAGGAGCTTTCTTT. The chain carries TRBV29-1 and TRBJ1-1, with 7 bases identical to TRBD1. The CDR3 spans 11 residues. Germline CDR1 is SQVTM and CDR2 is ANQGSEA. The V gene end was trimmed by 6 bases and the J gene end by 10 bases; junction bases not matched to a gene: 8.

J is TRBJ2-7 and V is TRBV20-1; no definite D call. The CDR3 is 11 amino acids. Germline values: CDR1 DFQATT, CDR2 SNEGSKA (reference sequence). V shed 4 bases and J shed 7 bases, with 11 bases lying between them. CDR3 in DNA: TGCAGTGCTATCAGAGCTGAAGAGCAGTACTTC. Translating gives CSAIRAEEQYF.

The rearrangement links TRBV7-3 to TRBJ2-2; TRBD2 might be the D (6 bases). CDR1 is SGHTA, CDR2 FQGTGA, per germline. Deletions cut 1 base from V and 0 bases from J, with 9 bases between. The CDR3 extends over 16 amino acids. CDR3 DNA: TGTGCCAGCAGCTTAAATGGGAGGACGAACACCGGGGAGCTGTTTTTT. Translated, it gives CASSLNGRTNTGELFF.

This clonotype was seen ten or more times. The rearrangement links TRBV29-1 to TRBJ1-2, with TRBD1 as a possible D gene (5 bases). V was cut by 2 bases and J by 4 bases, with 5 bases left in between. Germline V gene lookup returns CDR1 SQVTM and CDR2 ANQGSEA. The CDR3 runs 11 residues. The CDR3 here is CSVERGYGYTF. For the CDR3, the DNA is TGCAGCGTTGAAAGGGGCTATGGCTACACCTTC.

This clonotype was seen more than once but under ten times. The gene calls are TRBV2 and TRBJ2-3; no clear D gene. V lost 2 bases, J lost 6 bases, and 9 bases lay in between. Germline V gives CDR1 SNHLY, CDR2 FYNNEI. The CDR3 length is 13 residues. The CDR3 DNA reads as TGTGCCAGCAGTGAAACTGGCCAGGATACGCAGTATTTT. Its translation is CASSETGQDTQYF.

This clonotype was recorded many times. J is TRBJ2-7 and V is TRBV3-1; 7 bases match TRBD1. In germline, CDR1 is LGHDT, CDR2 YNNKEL (reference sequence). The CDR3 totals 12 residues. J was trimmed by 6 bases and V by 4 bases; bases with no gene match: 3. The CDR3 region is CASSPTGVEQYF. CDR3 nucleotides: TGTGCCAGCAGCCCAACAGGGGTCGAGCAGTACTTC.

The chain is built from TRBV30 and TRBJ2-7; possibly TRBD1 or TRBD2 for D (5 bases each). Germline V gene data show CDR1 as GTSNPN and CDR2 as SVGIG (reference sequence). Between the trimmed V and J ends, which lost 6 bases and 3 bases, there was a span of 15 bases. There are 13 residues in the CDR3. The CDR3 DNA reads TGTGCCTGCCTAGGCAGGGAGAGCTACGAGCAGTACTTC. Translating gives CACLGRESYEQYF.